This T cell receptor (beta chain) was sequenced for a study of post-analysis software for immune sequencing data. Whole-study context: Recorded subtypes: relapsing-remitting, secondary progressive, progressive-relapsing; some patients unannotated.

Unique molecular identifiers tagged the TCR beta cDNA libraries. Each sample of roughly 0.95 to 10 million input T cells yielded about 500,000 cDNA molecules, so each molecule approximated one T cell. A single record per CDR3 protein comes from TCRdb applying MiXCR to the PCR reads. The data contain about 400,000 distinct CDR3 sequences, 30% to 45% of them singletons. The CDR3 totals 15 residues. V lost 0 bases to trimming and J lost 5 bases, with 13 bases between them. CDR1 is SGHVS, CDR2 FQNEAQ, per germline. This clonotype showed up just a few times. Its specificity is unknown. The study, taken as a whole, reports: Batch-matched samples strongly co-clustered by F measure. Relative to controls, patients had 4 or 5 TRBV segments at higher frequency, with TRBV5-6, TRBV5-1 and TRBV20-1 among these. Controls' normalized Chao1 diversity significantly exceeded that of multiple sclerosis patients.

V usage is TRBV7-8 and J usage is TRBJ2-5; D uncertain. The specimen was blood. The clonotype originates from a girl aged 10 to 17 with multiple sclerosis. CDR3 region: CASSLAPQPRETQYF. The CDR3 region has the DNA TGTGCCAGCAGCTTAGCGCCCCAGCCTAGGGAGACCCAGTACTTC.